This T cell receptor (beta chain) was documented in a study of tumor-infiltrating lymphocytes in primary liver carcinoma. Blood RNA was derived from unsorted whole blood, and germline DNA was extracted too. Study observations and caveats: CD8+ and CD4+ repertoires went uncompared, the samples being bulk unsorted.

This clonotype showed up just a few times. The antigen remains undetermined. The CDR3 spans 15 residues. With 6 bases removed from V and 4 bases from J, the gap between germline ends came to 19 bases. Germline V gene lookup returns CDR1 SQVTM and CDR2 ANQGSEA. The template, approximately 500 ng total RNA, yielded TCR beta cDNA made with a constant-region primer. Three nested multiplex PCR rounds, a slightly modified ARM-PCR, produced the libraries for TCR beta. Both of the initial two PCR rounds ran for roughly 11 cycles and employed TRBV1-TRBV30 forward primers alongside a C-beta reverse primer. TCRdb re-derived calls from the multiplex PCR reads in MiXCR, one entry per CDR3 protein. The sample has some 190,000 distinct CDR3 sequences, about 60% seen once.

The material sequenced was peripheral blood. The receptor was derived from a man in his forties with primary liver carcinoma and hepatitis B virus infection. The J gene is TRBJ2-1, the V gene TRBV29-1; D not certain. The CDR3 loop reads CSVRIDNLGYNEQFF. CDR3 coding DNA: TGCAGCGTCCGGATCGACAACCTGGGTTACAATGAGCAGTTCTTC.